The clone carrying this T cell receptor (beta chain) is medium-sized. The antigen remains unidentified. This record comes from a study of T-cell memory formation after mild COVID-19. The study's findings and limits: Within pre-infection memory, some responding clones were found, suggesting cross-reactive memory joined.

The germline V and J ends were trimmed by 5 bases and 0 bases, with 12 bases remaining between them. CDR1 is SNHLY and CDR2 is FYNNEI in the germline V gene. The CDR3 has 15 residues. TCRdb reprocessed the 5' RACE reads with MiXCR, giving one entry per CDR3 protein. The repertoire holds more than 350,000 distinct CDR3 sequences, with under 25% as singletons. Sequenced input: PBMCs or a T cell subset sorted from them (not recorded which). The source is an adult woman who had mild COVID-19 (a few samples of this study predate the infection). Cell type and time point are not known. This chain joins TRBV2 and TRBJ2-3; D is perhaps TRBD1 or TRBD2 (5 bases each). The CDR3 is CASSPGTGSTDTQYF. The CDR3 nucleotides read TGTGCCAGCAGTCCAGGGACGGGAAGCACAGATACGCAGTATTTT.